The 30 T cell receptor beta chains given below trace back to one sample, sequenced in a study of T cell clones after liver transplantation. Only in-frame clones appear in the TCRdb table, and some are missing; sequencing was by immunoSEQ multiplex PCR. The repertoire includes around 110,000 clones, roughly nine tenths of them detected once, and roughly 0.8% sits in the top ten. The material was CD4+ T cells from blood, obtained 12 months after liver transplant. Every receptor here comes from a human patient who received a liver transplant. A share of the T cells may be of graft donor origin.

This sequence joins TRBV9 and TRBJ2-2, with a tentative D call TRBD2 (5 bases). The ends were cut back, 4 bases at V and 2 bases at J, with 9 bases in the middle. Germline V gene sequence: CDR1 SGDLS, CDR2 YYNGEE. The CDR3 loop spans 14 amino acids. This chain's CDR3 is CASSRTLNTGELFF. The CDR3 DNA reads TGTGCCAGCAGCCGGACTCTTAACACCGGGGAGCTGTTTTTT.

This clone was observed a single time. This chain links TRBV4-3 with TRBJ2-1, with D perhaps TRBD1 (6 bases). CDR1 and CDR2 (germline): LGHNA, YSLEER. Between the trimmed V and J ends, which lost 5 bases and 4 bases, there was a span of 9 bases. The length of the CDR3 is 13 residues. This CDR3 is CASSGRGYNEQFF. The CDR3 coding sequence is TGCGCCAGCAGCGGCAGGGGTTACAATGAGCAGTTCTTC.

This clone was seen a single time. This sequence joins TRBV5-1 and TRBJ1-4; D is uncertain. This CDR3 region has 14 residues. V was cut by 0 bases and J by 0 bases, with 3 bases left in between. CDR1 SGHRS and CDR2 YFSETQ come from the germline V gene. The CDR3 sequence is CASSLGSTNEKLFF. CDR3 DNA: TGCGCCAGCAGCTTGGGTTCAACTAATGAAAAACTGTTTTTT.

The rearrangement joins TRBV29-1 to TRBJ1-1; possibly TRBD1 for D (5 bases). The germline gives CDR1 SQVTM, CDR2 ANQGSEA. The CDR3 contains 15 residues. V was clipped by 8 bases and J by 0 bases, with 19 bases between them. In DNA, the CDR3 is TGCAGCTTCCTAAGGGGCCGGGGGATGAACACTGAAGCTTTCTTT. Protein product: CSFLRGRGMNTEAFF.

J is TRBJ1-1 and V is TRBV11-3; D not resolved. Trimming left V 2 bases short and J 11 bases short, with 9 bases between. The CDR3 sequence is 11 residues long. The germline CDR1 and CDR2 sequences are SGHNT and YENEEA. CDR3 coding DNA: TGTGCCAGCAGCTTATCTGGAGGCGCTTTCTTT. This sequence encodes CASSLSGGAFF. The full variable domain, completed using reference TRBV11-3 and TRBJ1-1, is EAGVVQSPRYKIIEKKQPVAFWCNPISGHNTLYWYLQNLGQGPELLIRYENEEAVDDSQLPKDRFSAERLKGVDSTLKIQPAELGDSAVYLCASSLSGGAFFGQGTRLTVV.

The CDR3 reads CASSLAGELFF. CDR3 nucleotides: TGTGCCAGCAGCTTAGCCGGGGAGCTGTTTTTT. V and J are TRBV11-2 and TRBJ2-2, with no clear D. Trimming left V 1 base short and J 6 bases short, with 0 bases between. The germline CDR1 and CDR2 sequences are SGHAT and FQNNGV. The CDR3 is 11 residues long.

V and J are TRBV5-1 and TRBJ2-5; D remains ambiguous. The CDR3 is 14 amino acids. The germline V gene encodes CDR1 SGHRS and CDR2 YFSETQ. V gave up 1 base and J gave up 2 bases, with 9 bases separating them. CDR3 residues: CASSLLLGQETQYF. The CDR3 DNA follows: TGCGCCAGCAGCTTGTTGTTGGGACAAGAGACCCAGTACTTC.

This chain connects TRBV7-9 to TRBJ2-1; 15 bases line up with TRBD2. The CDR3 is made up of 15 amino acids. V lost 7 bases and J lost 8; bases outside the gene matches: 6. CDR1 and CDR2 (germline): SEHNR, FQNEAQ (reference sequence). CDR3 amino acids: CASTQGLAGGDEQFF. The CDR3 DNA follows: TGTGCCAGCACCCAAGGACTAGCGGGAGGGGATGAGCAGTTCTTC.

The V gene is TRBV28, the J gene TRBJ2-5, with D tentatively TRBD1 or TRBD2 (5 bases each). This CDR3 is built from 16 residues. V dropped 5 bases and J dropped 4 bases, with 20 bases sitting between them. Germline lookup yields CDR1 MDHEN and CDR2 SYDVKM. CDR3 sequence: CASSGSRGIRGETQYF. CDR3 DNA: TGTGCCAGCAGTGGCTCCCGGGGAATAAGGGGAGAGACCCAGTACTTC.

This clone has a single count. The chain recombines TRBV28 with TRBJ2-5; D is unresolved. The CDR3 runs 12 residues. Germline assignment: CDR1 MDHEN and CDR2 SYDVKM. The V and J ends lost 7 bases and 7 bases respectively, with 13 bases between them. In DNA, the CDR3 is TGTGCCAGCACTTCTACGTTTGGGACCCAGTACTTC. It translates to CASTSTFGTQYF.

CDR3 loop: CASSSGQTYEQYF. The CDR3 bases are TGTGCCAGCAGCTCGGGACAGACCTACGAGCAGTACTTC. The rearrangement joins TRBV28 to TRBJ2-5; 7 bases match TRBD1. The DNA end favors TRBJ2-7, so the J call may be wrong. The CDR3 covers 13 residues. Germline CDR1 is MDHEN and CDR2 is SYDVKM.

The chain links TRBV2 to TRBJ1-2; tentatively, D is TRBD1 (5 bases). The germline V gene has CDR1 SNHLY and CDR2 FYNNEI. Trimming stripped 3 bases from V and 8 bases from J, with 13 bases between. The CDR3 runs to 13 residues. Here the CDR3 reads CASSELPGRGYTF. Written as DNA, the CDR3 is TGTGCCAGCAGTGAGTTGCCGGGGCGAGGCTACACCTTC.

This clone came up a few times. V gene TRBV2 combines with J gene TRBJ1-5, with a weak D call TRBD1 (5 bases). The CDR3 is 13 residues long. Germline V CDR1 and CDR2: SNHLY, FYNNEI. Deletions cut 5 bases from V and 7 bases from J, with 12 bases between. The CDR3: CASSKGAPQPQHF. CDR3 DNA sequence: TGTGCCAGCAGTAAAGGGGCACCCCAGCCCCAGCATTTT.

This clone has a single count. DNA of the CDR3: TGTGCCAGCAGCCTGCGACTAGCGGGAGTGGATACGCAGTATTTT. Protein: CASSLRLAGVDTQYF. The chain uses TRBV6-5 and TRBJ2-3; 12 bases agree with TRBD2. The CDR3 runs 15 residues. Germline V lookup: CDR1 MNHEY, CDR2 SVGAGI. The V gene end was trimmed by 6 bases and the J gene end by 6 bases; junction bases not matched to a gene: 7.

This sequence joins TRBV2 and TRBJ1-2, with TRBD1 identical over 8 bases. The V segment lost 3 bases and the J segment 5 bases; nucleotides outside the gene matches: 11. The CDR3 contains 16 residues. Looked up from germline, CDR1 is SNHLY and CDR2 is FYNNEI. Here the CDR3 reads CASSDVGDRRKYGYTF. The CDR3 bases are TGTGCCAGCAGTGATGTCGGGGACAGGAGGAAGTATGGCTACACCTTC.

This sequence joins TRBV5-8 and TRBJ2-1; D perhaps matches TRBD1 (6 bases). The CDR3 totals 14 residues. Trimming removed 1 base at V and 2 bases at J, with 7 bases between. CDR1 SGHTS and CDR2 YDEGEE come from the germline V gene. CDR3 amino acids: CASSLNRAYNEQFF. The CDR3, as DNA: TGTGCCAGCAGCTTGAACAGGGCCTACAATGAGCAGTTCTTC. The entire variable domain, with the rest obtained from reference TRBV5-8 and TRBJ2-1, is as follows: EAGVTQSPTHLIKTRGQQATLRCSPISGHTSVYWYQQALGLGLQFLLWYDEGEERNRGNFPPRFSGRQFPNYSSELNVNALELEDSALYLCASSLNRAYNEQFFGPGTRLTVL.

This chain connects TRBV7-2 to TRBJ1-2, with a weak D call TRBD1 (6 bases). This CDR3 has 14 residues. In germline, CDR1 is SGHTA, CDR2 FQGNSA. V was shortened by 4 bases and J by 4 bases, with 13 bases between the two germline ends. The CDR3 DNA is TGTGCCAGCAGCTCGGACAGAAATACCTATGGCTACACCTTC. The encoded protein is CASSSDRNTYGYTF.

The sample holds one count of this clone. It is unclear where the CDR3 begins or ends on the DNA, so no DNA is shown, and the CDR3 is as TCRdb lists it. The chain is built from TRBV12-2 and TRBJ2-6. TRBV12-2 is an annotated pseudogene. The CDR3 is 17 residues long, counting both termini. The CDR3 reads CASRPGPWGSGANVLTF.

The CDR3 nucleotides read TGCGCCAGCAGCTTGGAGAACGCGCGGGCCGGAAGAAATGAGCAGTTCTTC. This encodes CASSLENARAGRNEQFF. The J gene is TRBJ2-1, the V gene TRBV5-1; D is perhaps TRBD2 (5 bases). Germline V CDR1 and CDR2: SGHRS, YFSETQ. V was cut by 0 bases and J by 7 bases, with 20 bases left in between. CDR3 length: 17 residues.

The chain couples TRBV7-6 to TRBJ2-7; possible D gene TRBD2, 6 bases. Germline CDR1 SGHVS, CDR2 FNYEAQ. Between the trimmed V and J ends, which lost 0 bases and 3 bases, there was a span of 12 bases. This CDR3 region has 15 residues. In DNA, the CDR3 is TGTGCCAGCAGCTTAGCGACGGGAGCTAGCTACGAGCAGTACTTC. It encodes CASSLATGASYEQYF.

This chain uses TRBV30 with TRBJ1-5, with D maybe TRBD1 (6 bases). The CDR3 is 15 amino acids. V was clipped by 3 bases and J by 2 bases, with 14 bases between them. The germline gives CDR1 GTSNPN, CDR2 SVGIG (reference sequence). The CDR3 bases are TGTGCCTGGAGATTAGGGGGGGCCGGCAATCAGCCCCAGCATTTT. Encoded protein: CAWRLGGAGNQPQHF.

This clone has only one observation. V is TRBV28 and J is TRBJ1-2; D is unclear. Germline V gene lookup returns CDR1 MDHEN and CDR2 SYDVKM. The CDR3 sequence is 12 residues long. Deletions cut 3 bases from V and 6 bases from J, with 8 bases between. In nucleotides, the CDR3 is TGTGCCAGCAGTTTGCCAGGAGATGGCTACACCTTC. Translating it yields CASSLPGDGYTF.

J is TRBJ2-2 and V is TRBV18, with 7 bases matching TRBD1. The CDR3 loop spans 14 amino acids. The V gene's germline CDR1 is KGHSH and CDR2 LQKENI. With 3 bases clipped from V and 7 bases from J, the junction kept 5 bases outside the gene matches. The CDR3 DNA reads TGTGCCAGCTCACCTAAGACAGGGAACGGGGAGCTGTTTTTT. Amino acids: CASSPKTGNGELFF. Drawing the rest from reference TRBV18 and TRBJ2-2, the complete variable domain is NAGVMQNPRHLVRRRGQEARLRCSPMKGHSHVYWYRQLPEEGLKFMVYLQKENIIDESGMPKERFSAEFPKEGPSILRIQQVVRGDSAAYFCASSPKTGNGELFFGEGSRLTVL.

The genes are TRBV29-1 and TRBJ1-1; D not certain. The CDR3 spans 12 residues. Trimming removed 2 bases at V and 2 bases at J, with 6 bases between. The V gene's germline CDR1 is SQVTM and CDR2 ANQGSEA. CDR3 residues: CSVELGNTEAFF. The CDR3 region has the DNA TGCAGCGTTGAACTCGGAAACACTGAAGCTTTCTTT.

The chain couples TRBV18 to TRBJ2-6; 8 bases line up with TRBD1. J was trimmed by 1 base and V by 3 bases; bases with no gene match: 2. Germline loops: CDR1 KGHSH, CDR2 LQKENI. The CDR3 contains 16 residues. CDR3 coding DNA: TGTGCCAGCTCACCCTGGACAGGGTCTGGGGCCAACGTCCTGACTTTC. Protein product: CASSPWTGSGANVLTF. Based on the CDR3 plus reference TRBV18 and TRBJ2-6, the full variable domain is NAGVMQNPRHLVRRRGQEARLRCSPMKGHSHVYWYRQLPEEGLKFMVYLQKENIIDESGMPKERFSAEFPKEGPSILRIQQVVRGDSAAYFCASSPWTGSGANVLTFGAGSRLTVL.

The chain employs TRBV18 and TRBJ2-7, with 8 bases identical to TRBD2. The ends lost 3 bases at V and 6 bases at J; junction bases unmatched: 10. This CDR3 contains 15 residues. Per the germline V gene, CDR1 is KGHSH and CDR2 is LQKENI. As DNA, the CDR3 is TGTGCCAGCTCACCTCGGAGTAGCGGGATGGGCGAGCAGTACTTC. Translated: CASSPRSSGMGEQYF.

The gene calls are TRBV4-3 and TRBJ2-1; 7 nucleotides match TRBD1. Trimming at V came to 0 bases and at J to 8 bases, leaving 4 bases not matched to a gene. CDR1 and CDR2 from the germline V gene are LGHNA and YSLEER. This CDR3 spans 14 amino acids. CDR3 loop: CASSQEGTEDEQFF. CDR3 in DNA: TGCGCCAGCAGCCAAGAAGGGACAGAAGATGAGCAGTTCTTC.

This sequence joins TRBV7-3 and TRBJ2-1; D might be TRBD2 (6 bases). This CDR3 region has 15 residues. The V gene lost 5 bases and the J gene lost 7 bases, with 18 bases spanning the gap. Per germline, CDR1 SGHTA and CDR2 FQGTGA. The CDR3 bases are TGTGCCAGCAGCGAGAACGGGAGAAGGGTGAATGAGCAGTTCTTC. It is translated as CASSENGRRVNEQFF. Using reference TRBV7-3 and TRBJ2-1 for the parts outside the CDR3, the full variable domain is GAGVSQTPSNKVTEKGKYVELRCDPISGHTALYWYRQSLGQGPEFLIYFQGTGAADDSGLPNDRFFAVRPEGSVSTLKIQRTERGDSAVYLCASSENGRRVNEQFFGPGTRLTVL.

The chain has TRBV19 and TRBJ1-5, with TRBD1 identical over 7 bases. V lost 3 bases, J lost 2 bases, and 10 bases stayed unmatched. Germline V CDR1 and CDR2: LNHDA, SQIVND (reference sequence). The CDR3 is 17 amino acids. This CDR3 reads CASSINKARGGNQPQHF. The CDR3 region has the DNA TGTGCCAGTAGTATTAATAAAGCCAGGGGGGGCAATCAGCCCCAGCATTTT.

The chain recombines TRBV5-1 with TRBJ2-5, with a tentative D call TRBD1 (6 bases). The CDR3 runs 15 residues. Germline CDR1 SGHRS, CDR2 YFSETQ. With 1 base removed from V and 2 bases from J, the gap between germline ends came to 12 bases. CDR3 amino acids: CASSLMTGDQETQYF. The CDR3 DNA follows: TGCGCCAGCAGCTTGATGACAGGAGATCAAGAGACCCAGTACTTC. The variable domain in full, completed from reference TRBV5-1 and TRBJ2-5, reads KAGVTQTPRYLIKTRGQQVTLSCSPISGHRSVSWYQQTPGQGLQFLFEYFSETQRNKGNFPGRFSGRQFSNSRSEMNVSTLELGDSALYLCASSLMTGDQETQYFGPGTRLLVL.